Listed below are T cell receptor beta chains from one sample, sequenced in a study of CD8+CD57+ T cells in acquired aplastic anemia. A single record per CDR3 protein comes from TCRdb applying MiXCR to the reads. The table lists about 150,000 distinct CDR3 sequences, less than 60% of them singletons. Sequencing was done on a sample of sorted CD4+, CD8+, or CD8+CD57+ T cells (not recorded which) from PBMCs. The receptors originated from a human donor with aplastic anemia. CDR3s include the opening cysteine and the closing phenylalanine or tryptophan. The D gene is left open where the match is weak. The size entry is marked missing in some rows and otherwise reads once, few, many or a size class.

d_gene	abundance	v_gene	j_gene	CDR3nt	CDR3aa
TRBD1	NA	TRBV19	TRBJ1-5	TGTGCCAGTAATTGGGGACAGGCAGCGTCCGAGCATTTT	CASNWGQAASEHF
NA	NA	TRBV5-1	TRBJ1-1	TGCGCCAGCAGATCAGGACGGGGGAACACTGAAGCTTTCTTT	CASRSGRGNTEAFF
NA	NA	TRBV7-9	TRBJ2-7	TGTGCCAGCAGCTTAGAGGGTCCCTACGAGCAGTACTTC	CASSLEGPYEQYF
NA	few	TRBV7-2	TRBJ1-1	TGTGCCAGCAGCTACTACAACACTGAAGCTTTCTTT	CASSYYNTEAFF
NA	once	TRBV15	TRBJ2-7	TGTGCCACCAGCAGAGACCTGGGGGGCGGCGAGCAGTACTTC	CATSRDLGGGEQYF
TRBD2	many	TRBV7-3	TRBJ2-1	TGTGCCAGCAGCGTTAGCGGGGGGTCCTCCTACAATGAGCAGTTCTTC	CASSVSGGSSYNEQFF
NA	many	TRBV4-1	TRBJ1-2	TGCGCCAGCAGCCAAGTAATTGGGGTAGGGGCCTGGAGCTATGGCTACACCTTC	CASSQVIGVGAWSYGYTF
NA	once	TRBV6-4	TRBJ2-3	TGTGCCAGTTCAGGGGGGGCCAAAGATACGCAGTATTTT	CASSGGAKDTQYF
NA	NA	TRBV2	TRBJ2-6	TGTGCCAGCAGTGAAGGGGCAGGGACTGGGGCCAACGTCCTGACTTTC	CASSEGAGTGANVLTF
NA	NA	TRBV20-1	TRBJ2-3	TGCAGTGCTAGAGATGTGAAAGGCTTGGCAGATACGCAGTATTTT	CSARDVKGLADTQYF
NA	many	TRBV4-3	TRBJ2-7	TGCGCCAGCAGCCAAGATCGGTCAGGGCCCTACGAGCAGTACTTC	CASSQDRSGPYEQYF
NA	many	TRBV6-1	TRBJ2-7	TGTGCCAGCAGCCGGGGCGAGGGCTACGAGCAGTACTTC	CASSRGEGYEQYF
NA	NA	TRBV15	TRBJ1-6	TGTGCCACCAGCAGAGCCAATTCACCCCTCCACTTT	CATSRANSPLHF
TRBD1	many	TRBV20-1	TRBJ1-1	TGCAGTGCTAGAGATCAGGACAGGGGACACACTGAAGCTTTCTTT	CSARDQDRGHTEAFF
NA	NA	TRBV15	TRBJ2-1	TGTGCCACCAGCGGGGACTGGAGTGAGCGGTTCTTC	CATSGDWSERFF
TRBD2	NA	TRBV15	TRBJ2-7	TGTGCCACCAGCAGAGCTCACCTTCGGACTAGCGGGGGGGCCTACGAGCAGTACTTC	CATSRAHLRTSGGAYEQYF
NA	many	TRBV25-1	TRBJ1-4	TGTGCCAGCAGCACAAGGTCCCAGGGCCCCTTCTGGGAAAAACTGTTTTTT	CASSTRSQGPFWEKLFF
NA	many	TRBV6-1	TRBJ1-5	TGTGCCAGCAGCCAAGGGAGATATAGCAATCAGCCCCAGCATTTT	CASSQGRYSNQPQHF
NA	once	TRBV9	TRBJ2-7	TGTGCCAGCAGCGTAGCGGGGCTAAGCTCCTACGAGCAGTACTTC	CASSVAGLSSYEQYF
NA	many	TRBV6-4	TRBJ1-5	TGTGCCAGCAGTGTGAGGGGGGTAGTTAATCAGCCCCAGCATTTT	CASSVRGVVNQPQHF
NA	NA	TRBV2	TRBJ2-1	TGTGCCACTCTGGACCGTCCGAGCTCCTACAATGAGCAGTTCTTC	CATLDRPSSYNEQFF
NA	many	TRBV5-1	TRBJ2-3	TGCGCCAGCAACCGACGGGGGCGCGACACAAATACGCAGTATTTT	CASNRRGRDTNTQYF
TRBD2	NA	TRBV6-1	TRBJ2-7	TGTGCCAGCAGTGCAGCGGGGGGGCCGGGCGAGCAGTACTTC	CASSAAGGPGEQYF
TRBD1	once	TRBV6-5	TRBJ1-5	TGTGCCAGCAGTTGGGGACGACAGGGACAGCCCCAGCATTTT	CASSWGRQGQPQHF
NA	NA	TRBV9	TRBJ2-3	TGTGCCAGCAGCGTAGCGGAATGGCTAGGGACCACAGATACGCAGTATTTT	CASSVAEWLGTTDTQYF
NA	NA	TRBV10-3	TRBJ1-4	TGTGCCATCAGTGAGGCTCAGGGATACGAAAAACTGTTTTTT	CAISEAQGYEKLFF
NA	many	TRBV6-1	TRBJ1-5	TGTGCCAGCAGCCCCCCCGACAGGTCTAATCAGCCCCAGCATTTT	CASSPPDRSNQPQHF
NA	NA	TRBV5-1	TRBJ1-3	TGCGCCAGCAGCTTGGATCCGGGTTTGGCTAACACCATATATTTT	CASSLDPGLANTIYF
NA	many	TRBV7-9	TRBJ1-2	TGTGCCAGCAGCCCCGGGGGAATCTATGGCTACACCTTC	CASSPGGIYGYTF
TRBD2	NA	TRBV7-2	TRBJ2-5	TGTGCCAGCAGCACTCGGAGCGGGGGATTACAAGAGACCCAGTACTTC	CASSTRSGGLQETQYF
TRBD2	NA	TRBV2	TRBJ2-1	TGTGCCAGCAGTTTAGCGAGGCTAGCGGGGGGGGAGCAGTTCTTC	CASSLARLAGGEQFF